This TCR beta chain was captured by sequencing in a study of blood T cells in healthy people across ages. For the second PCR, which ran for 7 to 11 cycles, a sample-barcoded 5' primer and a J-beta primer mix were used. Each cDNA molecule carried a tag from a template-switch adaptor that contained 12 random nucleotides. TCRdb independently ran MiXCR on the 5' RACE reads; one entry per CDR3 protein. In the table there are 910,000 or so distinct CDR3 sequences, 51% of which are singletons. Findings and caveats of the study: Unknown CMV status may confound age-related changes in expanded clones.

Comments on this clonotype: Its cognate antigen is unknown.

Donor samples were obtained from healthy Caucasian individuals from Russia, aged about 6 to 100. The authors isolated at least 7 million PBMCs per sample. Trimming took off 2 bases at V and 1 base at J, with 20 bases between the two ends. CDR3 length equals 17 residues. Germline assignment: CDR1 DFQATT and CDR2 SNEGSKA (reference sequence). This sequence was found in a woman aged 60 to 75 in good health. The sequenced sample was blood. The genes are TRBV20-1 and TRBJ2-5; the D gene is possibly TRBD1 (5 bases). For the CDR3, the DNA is TGCAGTGCTAGATTTGGCAGGGTGGTCATTGCCCAAGAGACCCAGTACTTC. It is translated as CSARFGRVVIAQETQYF.